This T cell receptor beta chain was obtained from a study of CXCR3-negative and CXCR3-positive naive CD8 T cells. The overall study: Roughly 1.5 +/- 0.3 million TRB reads came from each library, giving around 140 million in total. Regarding the study as a whole: Greater hydrophobicity was found in TRB CDR3s of CXCR3-positive naive cells than of CXCR3-negative naive cells. TRB CDR3 properties served as the basis for inferring TCR strength, and surface CD5 was comparable between naive subsets. Naive cells that were CXCR3-negative or CXCR3-positive used TRBV-TRBJ genes alike, while memory cells diverged.

The TRB cDNA libraries were prepared by 5' RACE with UMI labels. TCRdb reprocessed the 5' RACE reads and keeps a single row for each CDR3 protein, giving no DNA. This sample's clone table lists 84,000 or so distinct CDR3 sequences. Comments on this clonotype: Its specificity is unknown.

There are 15 residues in the CDR3. CDR1 is MNHEY and CDR2 is SVGAGI in the germline V gene. The sequenced sample was naive CXCR3- CD8+ T cells from blood. Subset in this sample: CD45RO-CCR7+CD27+CD95- naive CD8+ T cells lacking CXCR3 (TNR3-). The source is a human donor in good health. Some clones in this sample may be carry-over from other donors' samples. The rearrangement uses TRBV6-5 and TRBJ2-1; TCRdb outputs TRBD2, but without DNA this stays unchecked. CDR3 amino acids: CASSYVSGSGNEQFF.